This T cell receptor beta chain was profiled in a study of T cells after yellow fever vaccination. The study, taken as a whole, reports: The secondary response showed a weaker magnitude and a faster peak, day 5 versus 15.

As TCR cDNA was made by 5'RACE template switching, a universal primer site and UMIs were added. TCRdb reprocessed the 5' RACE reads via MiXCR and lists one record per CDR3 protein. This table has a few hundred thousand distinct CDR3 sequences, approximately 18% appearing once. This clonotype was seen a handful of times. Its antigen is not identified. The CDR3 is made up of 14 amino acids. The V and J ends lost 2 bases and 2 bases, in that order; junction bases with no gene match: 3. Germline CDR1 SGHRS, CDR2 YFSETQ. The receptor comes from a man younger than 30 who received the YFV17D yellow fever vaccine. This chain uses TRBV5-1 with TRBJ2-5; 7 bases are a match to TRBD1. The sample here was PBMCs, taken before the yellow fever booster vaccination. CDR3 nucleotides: TGCGCCAGCAGCTTAATGACAGGGCAAGAGACCCAGTACTTC. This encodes CASSLMTGQETQYF.